The clone carrying this T cell receptor beta chain was picked up a small number of times. This entry belongs to a study of blood T cell repertoires in COVID-19. Repertoires were generated with immunoSEQ multiplex PCR, while TCRdb's copy carries only in-frame clones and drops some. The sample shows 240,000 or so clones, around nine tenths of them seen only once. Germline assignment: CDR1 KGHSY and CDR2 FQNENV. The CDR3 is made up of 12 amino acids. V lost 2 bases and J lost 1, with 2 bases in between. The sequenced material came from PBMCs or T cells enriched from blood (not recorded which). The V and J genes are TRBV16 and TRBJ1-1; unclear D gene. This sequence originates from a man in his forties who had recovered from COVID-19. In nucleotides, the CDR3 is TGTGCCAGCAGCCAACGGAACACTGAAGCTTTCTTT. Translating it yields CASSQRNTEAFF.